The sequence of this T cell receptor beta chain was determined in a study of T cell responses to AZD1222 COVID-19 vaccine. Study results and caveats: The donor group comprised mostly white British people and more females; the analysis possibly underestimated clonal diversity. Repertoires were sampled only after the peak T cell response. With dominance at 160-218 and 743-854, vaccine-associated CD4 TCRs spanned spike. Spike-specific TCR breadth and depth grew following two AZD1222 doses.

Data came from immunoSEQ multiplex PCR; TCRdb stores just in-frame clones and leaves some out. The profile covers about 120,000 clones, with roughly nine tenths appearing a single time and 6.5% to 9% taken by the ten largest. Concerning this clone itself: Its antigen is still unknown.

The material was peripheral blood, obtained on day 0 of AZD1222 vaccination. This TCR derives from an adult in good health.

The CDR3 nucleotides are TGTGCCAGCAGCCAAGAAATGTTTGGCGCCGGGGAGCTGTTTTTT. It yields the protein CASSQEMFGAGELFF. The rearrangement joins TRBV4-2 to TRBJ2-2; D remains unclear. This CDR3 contains 15 residues. Deletions cut 0 bases from V and 6 bases from J, with 11 bases between. Germline CDR1 is LGHNA and CDR2 is YNFKEQ.